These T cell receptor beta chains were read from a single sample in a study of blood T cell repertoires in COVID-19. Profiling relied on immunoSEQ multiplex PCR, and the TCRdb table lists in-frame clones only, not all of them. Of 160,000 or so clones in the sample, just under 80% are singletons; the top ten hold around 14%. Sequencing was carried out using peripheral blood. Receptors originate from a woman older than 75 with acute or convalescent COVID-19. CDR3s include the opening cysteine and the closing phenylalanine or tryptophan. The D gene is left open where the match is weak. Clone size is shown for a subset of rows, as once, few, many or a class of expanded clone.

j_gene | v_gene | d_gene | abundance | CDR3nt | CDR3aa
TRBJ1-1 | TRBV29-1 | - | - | TGCACTAGCGGGAACACTGAAGCTTTCTTT | CTSGNTEAFF
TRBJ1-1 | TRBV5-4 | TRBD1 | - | TGTGCCAGCAGCCGGGACAGTTACACTGAAGCTTTCTTT | CASSRDSYTEAFF
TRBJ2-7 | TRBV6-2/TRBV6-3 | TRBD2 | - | TGTGCCAGCTGCCGCGGAGGGGGACTAGCGGGAGGTTACGAGCAGTACTTC | CASCRGGGLAGGYEQYF
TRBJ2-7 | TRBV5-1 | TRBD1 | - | TGCGCCAGCAGCGGGGGACAGGGTGCCTACGAGCAGTACTTC | CASSGGQGAYEQYF
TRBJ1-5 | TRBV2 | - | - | TGTGCCAGCAGTGGGCCGCAGAGCAATCAGCCCCAGCATTTT | CASSGPQSNQPQHF
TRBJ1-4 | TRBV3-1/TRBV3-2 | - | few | TGTGCCAGCAGCCCGGACTCTTTGAGAGAAAAACTGTTTTTT | CASSPDSLREKLFF
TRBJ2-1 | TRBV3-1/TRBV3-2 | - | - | TGTGCCAGCAGCCATACCGGTCTAGCGTACAATGAGCAGTTCTTC | CASSHTGLAYNEQFF
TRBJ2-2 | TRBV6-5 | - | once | TGTGCCAGCAACTCGAGGGGGAGAACCGGGGAGCTGTTTTTT | CASNSRGRTGELFF
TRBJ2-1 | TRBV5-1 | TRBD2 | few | TGCGCCAGCACCGGTTTAGCGGGAGGGAGTAATGAGCAGTTCTTC | CASTGLAGGSNEQFF
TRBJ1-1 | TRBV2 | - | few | TGTGCCAGCAGTGTGGACAGTCGCACTGAAGCTTTCTTT | CASSVDSRTEAFF
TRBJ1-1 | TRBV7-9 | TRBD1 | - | TGTGCCAGCAGCCGGGGACAGGGAACTGAAGCTTTCTTT | CASSRGQGTEAFF
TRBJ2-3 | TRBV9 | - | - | TGTGCCAGCAGCGTAGCTAGCCGCACAGATACGCAGTATTTT | CASSVASRTDTQYF
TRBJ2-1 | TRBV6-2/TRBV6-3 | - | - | TGTGCCAGCAGCAGGGGGGGGTACAATGAGCAGTTCTTC | CASSRGGYNEQFF
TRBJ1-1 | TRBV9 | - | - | TGTGCCAGCAGCGCGGGTCCGAACACTGAAGCTTTCTTT | CASSAGPNTEAFF
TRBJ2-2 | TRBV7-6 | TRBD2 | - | TGTGCCAGCAGCTTACACGGGGGGGCGAACACCGGGGAGCTGTTTTTT | CASSLHGGANTGELFF
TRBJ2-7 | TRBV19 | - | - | TGTGCCAGTAGTATCTCCCGGAAGACTGCGGGGGAGCAGTACTTC | CASSISRKTAGEQYF
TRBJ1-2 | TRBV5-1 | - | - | TGCGCCAGCAGCACAGCAGGGGCGCCCTCGGGGGGCTACACCTTC | CASSTAGAPSGGYTF
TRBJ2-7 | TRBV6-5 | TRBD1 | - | TGTGCCAGCAGCCAGGTCCGAGCAGGGGGCGAGCAGTACTTC | CASSQVRAGGEQYF
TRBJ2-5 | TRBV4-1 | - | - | TGCGCCAGCTCAGTCGTCCTCCTGACTAAAGAGACCCAGTACTTC | CASSVVLLTKETQYF
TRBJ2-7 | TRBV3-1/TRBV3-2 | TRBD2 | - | TGTGCCAGCAGCCAAGGCCTAGCGGTGGGCGAGCAGTACTTC | CASSQGLAVGEQYF
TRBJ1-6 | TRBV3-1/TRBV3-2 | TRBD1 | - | TGTGCCAGCAGGCACAGGGGGCGAGAATCACCCCTCCACTTT | CASRHRGRESPLHF
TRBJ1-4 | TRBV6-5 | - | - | TGTGCCAGTTACAGGTCTAAAGGTGAAAAACTGTTTTTT | CASYRSKGEKLFF
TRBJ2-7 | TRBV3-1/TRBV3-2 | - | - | TGTGCCAGCAGCGGTCCACCGAAGCCACTCTACGAGCAGTACTTC | CASSGPPKPLYEQYF
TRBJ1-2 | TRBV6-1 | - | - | TGTGCCAGCAGTGAAGCGGCGGACTATGGCTACACCTTC | CASSEAADYGYTF
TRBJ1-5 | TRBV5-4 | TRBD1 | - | TGTGCCAGCAGCTTGGCCGGGACAGATCAGCCCCAGCATTTT | CASSLAGTDQPQHF
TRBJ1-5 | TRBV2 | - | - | TGTGCCAGCAGTGAAAGGGTTGGGGGGAATCAGCCCCAGCATTTT | CASSERVGGNQPQHF
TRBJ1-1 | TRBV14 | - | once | TGTGCCAGCAGCCCGGGACTTATGAACACTGAAGCTTTCTTT | CASSPGLMNTEAFF
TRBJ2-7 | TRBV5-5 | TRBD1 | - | TGTGCCAGCAGCCCCGGGACAGGGGCTCTCCGAGGCACCTACGAGCAGTACTTC | CASSPGTGALRGTYEQYF
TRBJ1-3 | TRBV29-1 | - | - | TGCAGCGTTGAAAACAGGGCTGGAAACACCATATATTTT | CSVENRAGNTIYF
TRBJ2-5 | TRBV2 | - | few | TGTGCCAGCAAGGACGGAGGGGCAGAGACCCAGTACTTC | CASKDGGAETQYF
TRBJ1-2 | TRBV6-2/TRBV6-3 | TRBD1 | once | TGTGCCAGCACCCCGGGACAGCGAGTACGATACTATGGCTACACCTTC | CASTPGQRVRYYGYTF
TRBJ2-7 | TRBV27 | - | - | TGTGCCAGCGTTAGCCCCAGCTCCTACGAGCAGTACTTC | CASVSPSSYEQYF